Included here is one TCR beta chain sequence, with context. Sequencing was performed with immunoSEQ multiplex PCR; in TCRdb, only in-frame clones are kept and a portion is missing. This table has about 80,000 clones, approximately 86% appearing once. This specimen belongs to a study of OX40 agonist ivuxolimab in advanced cancers. Turning to the study itself: Across the patients, intravenous ivuxolimab was delivered every 2 weeks at 0.01 to 10 mg/kg.

The CDR3 is 15 amino acids. V dropped 1 base and J dropped 4; count of bases not matched to a gene: 5. The germline V gene has CDR1 SGHTA and CDR2 FQGTGA. This receptor was taken from an adult with an advanced solid tumor such as melanoma, head and neck, liver or kidney cancer. The sequencing here drew on CD4+ or CD8+ T cells sorted from blood, taken in a trial of the OX40 agonist ivuxolimab. V usage is TRBV7-3 and J usage is TRBJ2-7; 9 bases are a match to TRBD2. In nucleotides, the CDR3 is TGTGCCAGCAGCTTAATCGGCCTAGCGGGATACGAGCAGTACTTC. Protein sequence: CASSLIGLAGYEQYF.